This passage covers 30 T cell receptor beta chains from one sample sequenced in a study of OX40 agonist ivuxolimab in advanced cancers. Profiling relied on immunoSEQ multiplex PCR, and the TCRdb table lists in-frame clones only, not all of them. Of tens of thousands of clones listed, approximately 80% are singletons. The source was CD4+ or CD8+ T cells sorted from blood, collected in a trial of the OX40 agonist ivuxolimab. These receptors were taken from an adult with an advanced solid tumor such as melanoma, head and neck, liver or kidney cancer.

This chain joins TRBV18 and TRBJ2-7, with D tentatively TRBD1 or TRBD2 (6 bases each). CDR1 is KGHSH, CDR2 LQKENI, per germline. The ends were cut back, 2 bases at V and 2 bases at J, with 13 bases in the middle. CDR3 length: 15 amino acids. CDR3 sequence (DNA): TGTGCCAGCTCACCAAGTGGGGGGCCCGCCTACGAGCAGTACGTC. It codes for CASSPSGGPAYEQYV.

The chain is built from TRBV5-4 and TRBJ2-7, with 13 bases matching TRBD2. The CDR3 is 13 amino acids. Germline V gives CDR1 SGHNT, CDR2 YYREEE (reference sequence). V lost 5 bases and J lost 12; bases outside the gene matches: 8. CDR3 residues: CASRPGLAGVAYF. The CDR3 nucleotides read TGTGCCAGCAGACCCGGACTAGCGGGAGTGGCGTACTTC.

The chain couples TRBV19 to TRBJ2-2; D uncertain. Trimming left V 6 bases short and J 2 bases short, with 13 bases between. Germline CDR1 and CDR2: LNHDA and SQIVND (reference sequence). The CDR3 spans 15 residues. The CDR3 DNA is TGTGCCAGTAGGTTCTTCGACGGTAACACCGGGGAGCTGTTTTTT. Translated: CASRFFDGNTGELFF.

The V call is TRBV21-1, the J call TRBJ2-5; the DNA was not compared with TRBD2, the D call given in the table. TRBV21-1 is described as a pseudogene. The CDR3 contains 18 residues. CDR3 sequence: CASSKGRTSGPPQETQYF. CDR3 coding DNA: TGTGCCAGCAGCAAAGGCAGGACTAGCGGGCCCCCCCAAGAGACCCAGTACTTC.

The rearrangement joins TRBV19 to TRBJ2-1; TRBD1 might be the D (5 bases). Trimming shortened V by 4 bases and J by 7 bases, and 17 bases separated the two germline ends. This CDR3 is built from 15 residues. Germline V gene sequence: CDR1 LNHDA, CDR2 SQIVND (reference sequence). The CDR3 loop reads CASSRGLSRVNEQFF. The CDR3 DNA is TGTGCCAGTAGTAGGGGCTTAAGCAGGGTAAATGAGCAGTTCTTC.

V gene TRBV2 combines with J gene TRBJ2-5; D gene unclear. The CDR3 is 13 amino acids. Germline V lookup: CDR1 SNHLY, CDR2 FYNNEI. Trimming cost V 2 bases and J 5 bases, with 9 bases left between them. In DNA, the CDR3 is TGTGCCAGCAGTGAATCTCCGATGGAGACCCAGTACTTC. As protein: CASSESPMETQYF.

V gene TRBV5-4 combines with J gene TRBJ2-5; D is uncertain. The CDR3 has 14 amino acids. Germline V gene lookup returns CDR1 SGHNT and CDR2 YYREEE (reference sequence). V gave up 1 base and J gave up 4 bases, with 11 bases separating them. Here the CDR3 reads CASSLMGRGETQYF. CDR3 bases: TGTGCCAGCAGCTTGATGGGTAGAGGAGAGACCCAGTACTTC.

The chain is built from TRBV28 and TRBJ2-7; D is ambiguous. The germline V gene encodes CDR1 MDHEN and CDR2 SYDVKM. The CDR3 is made up of 14 amino acids. V was cut by 2 bases and J by 2 bases, with 10 bases left in between. The CDR3 DNA follows: TGTGCCAGCAGTTTAGGGCCCCGACCCTACGAGCAGTACTTC. Protein sequence: CASSLGPRPYEQYF.

The chain is built from TRBV5-4 and TRBJ2-5; possibly TRBD1 or TRBD2 for D (6 bases each). Germline V gene lookup returns CDR1 SGHNT and CDR2 YYREEE (reference sequence). Trimming cost V 0 bases and J 5 bases, with 11 bases left between them. This CDR3 has 14 residues. The CDR3 reads CASSLVGGAETQYF. CDR3 nucleotide sequence: TGTGCCAGCAGCTTGGTGGGGGGCGCGGAGACCCAGTACTTC.

This clone was detected only once. The chain joins TRBV28 to TRBJ2-7; 12 bases line up with TRBD1. Germline lookup yields CDR1 MDHEN and CDR2 SYDVKM. The V and J ends lost 11 bases and 7 bases, in that order; junction bases with no gene match: 15. The CDR3 has 15 residues. Here the CDR3 DNA reads TGTGCCTCCTTGGGTGAGGGACAGGGGGCGAGGGAGCAGTACTTC. Protein: CASLGEGQGAREQYF.

The J gene is TRBJ2-1, the V gene TRBV10-3, with TRBD2 matching over 9 bases. V was clipped by 4 bases and J by 1 base; unmatched bases: 23. CDR3 size: 22 residues. Germline V gives CDR1 ENHRY, CDR2 SYGVKD. The DNA for the CDR3 is TGTGCCATCAGTGGGATGAACCAACAAGGGAAAGCGGGAGGAGGGTCCTACAATGAGCAGTTCTTC. Translation: CAISGMNQQGKAGGGSYNEQFF.

The chain uses TRBV12-5 and TRBJ2-4; 8 bases agree with TRBD1. CDR3 length: 18 residues. Trimming cost V 7 bases and J 0 bases; bases outside gene matches: 14. Germline values: CDR1 LGHNT, CDR2 FRNRAP. The CDR3: CASVDRGRQPLAKNIQYF. The CDR3 DNA reads TGTGCTAGTGTTGACAGGGGACGACAACCTTTAGCCAAAAACATTCAGTACTTC.

The rearrangement uses TRBV10-3 and TRBJ1-1; D possibly corresponds to TRBD1 (5 bases). Germline assignment: CDR1 ENHRY and CDR2 SYGVKD. The V end lost 6 bases, the J end lost 0 bases, and 8 bases lay between the germline ends. The CDR3 has 13 amino acids. CDR3 bases: TGTGCCATCAGAGGGGATTTGAACACTGAAGCTTTCTTT. This gives the protein CAIRGDLNTEAFF.

V and J are TRBV5-1 and TRBJ1-2, with 7 bases fitting TRBD1. Germline V gives CDR1 SGHRS, CDR2 YFSETQ. J was trimmed by 3 bases and V by 0 bases; bases with no gene match: 11. The CDR3 consists of 17 residues. In DNA form, the CDR3 reads TGCGCCAGCAGCTTGGGGGTCGACAGGGTAGTCGACTATGGCTACACCTTC. Translation: CASSLGVDRVVDYGYTF.

The rearrangement uses TRBV6-4 and TRBJ2-2, with D tentatively TRBD2 (6 bases). Germline V lookup: CDR1 MRHNA, CDR2 SNTAGT. V was cut by 1 base and J by 12 bases, with 12 bases left in between. The CDR3 loop spans 13 amino acids. In DNA, the CDR3 is TGTGCCAGCAGTGACTGGGCAGGGAGGAAGCTGTTTTTT. It codes for CASSDWAGRKLFF.

The J gene is TRBJ1-2, the V gene TRBV9; 10 bases agree with TRBD1. The CDR3 is 16 residues long. Germline CDR1 and CDR2: SGDLS and YYNGEE. With V trimmed by 3 bases and J by 4 bases, 9 bases remained unmatched. The CDR3: CASSAEDRGGIYGYTF. The CDR3 DNA reads TGTGCCAGCAGCGCAGAGGACAGGGGGGGCATCTATGGCTACACCTTC.

This sequence joins TRBV30 and TRBJ2-7; either TRBD1 or TRBD2 may supply D (6 bases each). Trimming shortened V by 8 bases and J by 2 bases, and 13 bases separated the two germline ends. The germline CDR1 and CDR2 sequences are GTSNPN and SVGIG (reference sequence). The CDR3 has 12 amino acids. The DNA for the CDR3 is TGTGCCCTCGAAAGGGGGGCCTACGAGCAGTACTTC. It encodes CALERGAYEQYF.

The chain employs TRBV30 and TRBJ1-2; TRBD1 aligns across 9 bases. Germline V gene sequence: CDR1 GTSNPN, CDR2 SVGIG (reference sequence). The CDR3 spans 14 residues. With 3 bases clipped from V and 7 bases from J, the junction kept 9 bases outside the gene matches. The CDR3 sequence is CAWSLRDRERGYTF. The CDR3 DNA reads TGTGCCTGGAGCCTACGGGACAGGGAGCGTGGCTACACCTTC. The full variable domain, completed using reference TRBV30 and TRBJ1-2, is SQTIHQWPATLVQPVGSPLSLECTVEGTSNPNLYWYRQAAGRGLQLLFYSVGIGQISSEVPQNLSASRPQDRQFILSSKKLLLSDSGFYLCAWSLRDRERGYTFGSGTRLTVV.

The chain links TRBV5-5 to TRBJ2-1; 8 bases match TRBD1. Germline trimming cut 1 base from V and 10 bases from J; bases unmatched to any gene: 7. The germline gives CDR1 SGHKS, CDR2 YYEKEE (reference sequence). This CDR3 has 14 residues. This chain's CDR3 is CASSLKTGELEQFF. The CDR3 bases are TGTGCCAGCAGCTTGAAGACAGGGGAGCTGGAGCAGTTCTTC.

The chain joins TRBV28 to TRBJ1-5; 7 nucleotides match TRBD1. V shed 3 bases, J shed 5 bases, and the junction held 10 bases outside the gene matches. The CDR3 spans 16 residues. Germline-derived CDR1 and CDR2 are MDHEN and SYDVKM. The CDR3 bases are TGTGCCAGCAGTTTCCCAGACAGGGACCCTCATCAGCCCCAGCATTTT. Its translation is CASSFPDRDPHQPQHF. Full variable domain (remainder filled in from reference TRBV28 and TRBJ1-5): DVKVTQSSRYLVKRTGEKVFLECVQDMDHENMFWYRQDPGLGLRLIYFSYDVKMKEKGDIPEGYSVSREKKERFSLILESASTNQTSMYLCASSFPDRDPHQPQHFGDGTRLSIL.

The rearrangement uses TRBV2 and TRBJ2-7; no clear D gene. The V and J ends lost 4 bases and 0 bases respectively, with 7 bases between them. CDR1 is SNHLY and CDR2 is FYNNEI in the germline V gene. The CDR3 runs 13 residues. The CDR3 sequence is CASSGESSYEQYV. CDR3 nucleotides: TGTGCCAGCAGTGGAGAATCCTCCTACGAGCAGTACGTC.

This clone was picked up one time. The chain uses TRBV2 and TRBJ1-5, with D perhaps TRBD1 (5 bases). In germline, CDR1 is SNHLY, CDR2 FYNNEI. This CDR3 is built from 15 residues. Trimming took off 6 bases at V and 4 bases at J, with 16 bases between the two ends. The CDR3 nucleotides read TGTGCCAGCAGCGCCGCCACCGGGGGGAATCAGCCCCAGCATTTT. Translated, it gives CASSAATGGNQPQHF. Drawing the rest from reference TRBV2 and TRBJ1-5, the complete variable domain is EPEVTQTPSHQVTQMGQEVILRCVPISNHLYFYWYRQILGQKVEFLVSFYNNEISEKSEIFDDQFSVERPDGSNFTLKIRSTKLEDSAMYFCASSAATGGNQPQHFGDGTRLSIL.

The V and J genes are TRBV4-1 and TRBJ2-5; D unresolved. V lost 0 bases, J lost 4 bases, and 12 bases lay in between. The germline gives CDR1 MGHRA, CDR2 YSYEKL. This CDR3 contains 15 residues. Here the CDR3 reads CASSQDLSRRETQYF. DNA for the CDR3: TGCGCCAGCAGCCAAGATTTATCCAGGCGAGAGACCCAGTACTTC.

V usage is TRBV7-8 and J usage is TRBJ2-7; 10 nucleotides agree with TRBD2. The V gene end was trimmed by 5 bases and the J gene end by 5 bases; junction bases not matched to a gene: 12. This CDR3 comprises 16 residues. Germline V gene data show CDR1 as SGHVS and CDR2 as FQNEAQ. CDR3 protein: CASSKEALAGVDEQYF. In nucleotides, the CDR3 is TGTGCCAGCAGCAAGGAAGCCCTAGCGGGAGTGGACGAGCAGTACTTC. The whole variable domain, filled in from reference TRBV7-8 and TRBJ2-7, reads GAGVSQSPRYKVAKRGQDVALRCDPISGHVSLFWYQQALGQGPEFLTYFQNEAQLDKSGLPSDRFFAERPEGSVSTLKIQRTQQEDSAVYLCASSKEALAGVDEQYFGPGTRLTVT.

The J gene is TRBJ1-2, the V gene TRBV6-5, with no clear D. V lost 2 bases and J lost 1, with 8 bases in between. Germline V gene sequence: CDR1 MNHEY, CDR2 SVGAGI. This CDR3 spans 14 amino acids. The CDR3 DNA is TGTGCCAGCAGTTACCGAGTCAGTAACTATGGCTACACCTTC. It specifies CASSYRVSNYGYTF.

This chain joins TRBV5-4 and TRBJ2-2; 16 bases are a match to TRBD2. V was pared by 4 bases and J by 6 bases, with 6 bases of the junction left unmatched. The CDR3 has 17 residues. Germline V gives CDR1 SGHNT, CDR2 YYREEE (reference sequence). This CDR3 is CASSRGTSGGAPGELFF. CDR3 in DNA: TGTGCCAGCAGCCGGGGGACTAGCGGGGGGGCCCCCGGGGAGCTGTTTTTT.

The genes are TRBV7-6 and TRBJ2-7; possibly TRBD1 or TRBD2 for D (5 bases each). V was pared by 4 bases and J by 7 bases, with 14 bases between. The CDR3 covers 13 residues. Germline V lookup: CDR1 SGHVS, CDR2 FNYEAQ. For the CDR3, the DNA is TGTGCCAGCAGCTCGGGGCCCTGGAAGGAGCAGTACTTC. Its translation is CASSSGPWKEQYF.

This chain links TRBV28 with TRBJ1-6; 12 positions agree with TRBD1. CDR3 length: 15 residues. Germline CDR1 MDHEN, CDR2 SYDVKM. Trimming removed 4 bases from V and 13 bases from J; junction bases left unmatched: 8. CDR3 sequence (DNA): TGTGCCAGCAGTTCTCCGGGACAGGGGGCTTGGCCCCTCCACTTT. Its protein product is CASSSPGQGAWPLHF.

V usage is TRBV28 and J usage is TRBJ1-6; perhaps TRBD1 as D (6 bases). Germline lookup yields CDR1 MDHEN and CDR2 SYDVKM. Trimming took 4 bases from V and 3 from J, leaving 10 bases between them. The CDR3 extends over 15 amino acids. The DNA of the CDR3 is TGTGCCAGCAGTTCGACAGGAAACTATAATTCACCCCTCCACTTT. Translation gives CASSSTGNYNSPLHF.

This chain connects TRBV29-1 to TRBJ2-7, with D hard to call. The germline CDR1 and CDR2 sequences are SQVTM and ANQGSEA. V lost 4 bases and J 6 bases, leaving 10 bases between the germline ends. This CDR3 comprises 11 residues. CDR3 residues: CSVGDLGEQYF. CDR3 nucleotide sequence: TGCAGCGTTGGAGACTTGGGCGAGCAGTACTTC.